The T cell receptor (beta chain) described here comes from a study of T cells in Graves' hyperthyroidism and ophthalmopathy. This clonotype was seen at least ten times. Its antigen remains unknown. General observations from the study: Most expanded thyroid clonotypes above 0.001 recurred in blood.

Amplified TCR beta CDR3 regions derived from RNA transcripts. TCR CDR3 underwent first-round RT-PCR with the HTBI primer set. Each CDR3 protein is one row after TCRdb ran MiXCR on the multiplex PCR reads. The table lists about 210,000 distinct CDR3 sequences, over 15% of them singletons, with approximately 50% in the top ten. There are 16 residues in the CDR3. V trimming: 2 bases; J trimming: 4 bases; junction bases outside the gene matches: 8. CDR1 SNHLY and CDR2 FYNNEI come from the germline V gene. Hyperthyroidism, newly diagnosed and lasting under 2 months, affected patients aged 18 to 65. Diagnoses were made from clinical symptoms, serum measures (thyroxine and TRAb), thyroid ultrasound and orbital computed tomography. Each 10 ml fresh peripheral blood draw supplied the PBMCs.

Sequencing was done on a sample of blood. This clonotype originated in a man aged 50-59 years with Graves' hyperthyroidism. The chain recombines TRBV2 with TRBJ2-5; 9 nucleotides match TRBD1. CDR3 sequence reads: CASSELSDRGRETQYF. The CDR3, as DNA: TGTGCCAGCAGTGAATTATCGGACAGGGGACGAGAGACCCAGTACTTC.